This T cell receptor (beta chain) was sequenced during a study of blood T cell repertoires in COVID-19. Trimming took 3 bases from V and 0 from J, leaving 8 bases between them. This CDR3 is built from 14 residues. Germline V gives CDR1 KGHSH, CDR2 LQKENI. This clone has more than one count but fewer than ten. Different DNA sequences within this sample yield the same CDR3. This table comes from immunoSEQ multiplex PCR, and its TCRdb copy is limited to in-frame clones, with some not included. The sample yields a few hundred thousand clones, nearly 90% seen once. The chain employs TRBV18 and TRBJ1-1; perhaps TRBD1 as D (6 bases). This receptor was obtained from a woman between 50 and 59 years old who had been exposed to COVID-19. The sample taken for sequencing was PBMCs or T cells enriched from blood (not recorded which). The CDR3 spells CASSPGQLNTEAFF. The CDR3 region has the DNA TGTGCCAGCTCACCCGGACAGTTGAACACTGAAGCTTTCTTT.